These 27 T cell receptor beta chains came from one sample sequenced in a study of blood T cell repertoires in COVID-19. Libraries were prepared by immunoSEQ multiplex PCR; TCRdb keeps only in-frame clonotypes and omits some of them. The sample comprises around 350,000 clones, approximately 86% of which are singletons, and around 3% rests with the top ten. The sequenced sample consisted of peripheral blood. These receptor sequences come from a human donor in a cohort sampled during active COVID-19.

This rearrangement joins TRBV6-5 to TRBJ2-1; 9 bases map to TRBD1. The V segment lost 6 bases and the J segment 7 bases; nucleotides outside the gene matches: 10. This CDR3 has 15 residues. CDR1 is MNHEY and CDR2 is SVGAGI in the germline V gene. CDR3 in amino acids: CASSPTGGSGNEQFF. Written as DNA, the CDR3 is TGTGCCAGCAGCCCGACAGGGGGTAGCGGTAATGAGCAGTTCTTC.

The CDR3 DNA reads TGTGCCATCCAGAGAACAGGGCCGGGCACTGAAGCTTTCTTT. Residues: CAIQRTGPGTEAFF. The chain links TRBV28 to TRBJ1-1; the D gene is possibly TRBD1 (6 bases). This CDR3 is 14 amino acids long. CDR1 MDHEN and CDR2 SYDVKM come from the germline V gene. Trimming removed 10 bases at V and 4 bases at J, with 19 bases between.

V and J are TRBV11-2 and TRBJ2-5; D is perhaps TRBD2 (5 bases). The CDR3 extends over 15 amino acids. V was trimmed by 1 base and J by 0 bases, leaving 9 bases between them. Germline V gene lookup returns CDR1 SGHAT and CDR2 FQNNGV. The CDR3, as DNA: TGTGCCAGCAGCTTAGGCGGGCAAAACCAAGAGACCCAGTACTTC. It codes for CASSLGGQNQETQYF.

In its sample, this clone was seen once. This chain connects TRBV30 to TRBJ2-3, with a tentative D call TRBD1 (6 bases). Germline CDR1 is GTSNPN and CDR2 is SVGIG (reference sequence). This CDR3 comprises 13 residues. Deletions cut 6 bases from V and 0 bases from J, with 10 bases between. The DNA for the CDR3 is TGTGCCTGTGACAGGCGGAGCACAGATACGCAGTATTTT. As protein: CACDRRSTDTQYF.

The chain is built from TRBV5-1 and TRBJ2-1; D is unclear. The CDR3 is made up of 13 amino acids. With 0 bases removed from V and 6 bases from J, the gap between germline ends came to 7 bases. Germline V gene data show CDR1 as SGHRS and CDR2 as YFSETQ. The CDR3 DNA reads TGCGCCAGCAGCTTGGTACCTACCAATGAGCAGTTCTTC. Its protein product is CASSLVPTNEQFF.

CDR3 residues: CASSLTLSPSYEQYF. The CDR3 region has the DNA TGTGCCAGCAGTCTGACACTCTCCCCAAGCTACGAGCAGTACTTC. This chain links TRBV27 with TRBJ2-7; D is ambiguous. The germline V and J ends were trimmed by 5 bases and 3 bases, with 17 bases remaining between them. The V gene's germline CDR1 is MNHEY and CDR2 SMNVEV (reference sequence). The CDR3 is made up of 15 amino acids.

The V gene is TRBV6-5, the J gene TRBJ1-3, with TRBD1 matching over 10 bases. J was trimmed by 3 bases and V by 6 bases; bases with no gene match: 5. In germline, CDR1 is MNHEY, CDR2 SVGAGI. The CDR3 totals 15 residues. CDR3 loop: CASSRTGGDGNTIYF. In DNA, the CDR3 is TGTGCCAGCAGCAGGACAGGGGGAGATGGAAACACCATATATTTT.

This sequence joins TRBV12-5 and TRBJ2-7, with TRBD2 as a possible D gene (5 bases). Germline CDR1 is LGHNT and CDR2 is FRNRAP. The CDR3 covers 13 residues. V lost 7 bases, J lost 6 bases, and 16 bases lay in between. Here the CDR3 DNA reads TGTGCTAGTGCCAAGAGCGGAGGTGCCGAGCAGTACTTC. It translates to CASAKSGGAEQYF.

CDR3 region: CASSQDFRETQYF. The CDR3 nucleotides are TGTGCCAGCAGCCAAGACTTCAGGGAGACCCAGTACTTC. This chain links TRBV14 with TRBJ2-5; no reliable D call. The length of the CDR3 is 13 residues. CDR1 and CDR2 (germline): SGHDN, FVKESK. Deletions cut 0 bases from V and 5 bases from J, with 7 bases between.

A few counts support this clone. This chain uses TRBV7-3 with TRBJ2-2; 7 positions agree with TRBD2. The CDR3 has 13 residues. The V and J ends lost 5 bases and 6 bases, in that order; junction bases with no gene match: 3. Germline-derived CDR1 and CDR2 are SGHTA and FQGTGA. The CDR3 is CASSPGRSGELFF. The CDR3 DNA is TGTGCCAGCAGCCCCGGGAGGTCCGGGGAGCTGTTTTTT. Supplemented by reference TRBV7-3 and TRBJ2-2, the full variable domain reads GAGVSQTPSNKVTEKGKYVELRCDPISGHTALYWYRQSLGQGPEFLIYFQGTGAADDSGLPNDRFFAVRPEGSVSTLKIQRTERGDSAVYLCASSPGRSGELFFGEGSRLTVL.

The V gene is TRBV5-1, the J gene TRBJ2-5; 10 bases are a match to TRBD2. CDR1 SGHRS and CDR2 YFSETQ come from the germline V gene. The CDR3 covers 16 residues. The V gene end was trimmed by 4 bases and the J gene end by 2 bases; junction bases not matched to a gene: 8. The CDR3, as DNA: TGCGCCAGCAGCGTGGGGACACTAGCGGGGCAAGAGACCCAGTACTTC. Protein: CASSVGTLAGQETQYF.

The chain links TRBV16 to TRBJ2-7; 7 bases agree with TRBD1. The CDR3 is 15 residues long. CDR1 and CDR2 (germline): KGHSY, FQNENV. The ends lost 4 bases at V and 6 bases at J; junction bases unmatched: 12. CDR3 nucleotides: TGTGCCAGCAGCCCAATGCCTAACAGGGGCTCCGAGCAGTACTTC. It specifies CASSPMPNRGSEQYF.

The rearrangement uses TRBV5-1 and TRBJ2-7; D uncertain. The ends were cut back, 4 bases at V and 2 bases at J, with 13 bases in the middle. The CDR3 is 14 amino acids. Germline assignment: CDR1 SGHRS and CDR2 YFSETQ. CDR3 sequence reads: CASSPRGGTYEQYF. The CDR3 nucleotides are TGCGCCAGCAGCCCCCGTGGCGGTACCTACGAGCAGTACTTC. Full variable domain (rest looked up from reference TRBV5-1 and TRBJ2-7): KAGVTQTPRYLIKTRGQQVTLSCSPISGHRSVSWYQQTPGQGLQFLFEYFSETQRNKGNFPGRFSGRQFSNSRSEMNVSTLELGDSALYLCASSPRGGTYEQYFGPGTRLTVT.

A single count supports this clone. The chain combines TRBV30 with TRBJ2-5, with D unresolved. V was pared by 4 bases and J by 2 bases, with 5 bases between. CDR1 and CDR2 from the germline V gene are GTSNPN and SVGIG (reference sequence). The CDR3 is 11 amino acids. The CDR3 region has the DNA TGTGCCTGGACAGATCAAGAGACCCAGTACTTC. Translated: CAWTDQETQYF.

The gene calls are TRBV5-1 and TRBJ2-3, with TRBD2 identical over 14 bases. Trimming took 9 bases from V and 6 from J; bases not matched to a gene: 9. Per the germline V gene, CDR1 is SGHRS and CDR2 is YFSETQ. The CDR3 has 15 amino acids. The chain's CDR3 is CATKRTSGRSDTQYF. CDR3 coding DNA: TGCGCCACCAAAAGGACTAGCGGGAGGTCGGATACGCAGTATTTT.

This clone was counted a single time. The chain links TRBV19 to TRBJ1-1, with D possibly being TRBD1 (6 bases). Trimming shortened V by 3 bases and J by 1 base, and 9 bases separated the two germline ends. CDR3 size: 14 residues. Germline loops: CDR1 LNHDA, CDR2 SQIVND (reference sequence). In DNA form, the CDR3 reads TGTGCCAGTAGTATGTGGACAGAGAACACTGAAGCTTTCTTT. Protein sequence: CASSMWTENTEAFF. Complete variable domain (other parts from reference TRBV19 and TRBJ1-1): DGGITQSPKYLFRKEGQNVTLSCEQNLNHDAMYWYRQDPGQGLRLIYYSQIVNDFQKGDIAEGYSVSREKKESFPLTVTSAQKNPTAFYLCASSMWTENTEAFFGQGTRLTVV.

The chain combines TRBV11-2 with TRBJ2-2; tentatively, D is TRBD1 (5 bases). The CDR3 is 16 amino acids. CDR1 SGHAT and CDR2 FQNNGV come from the germline V gene. Trimming took off 6 bases at V and 0 bases at J, with 14 bases between the two ends. CDR3 loop: CASSSQGPTNTGELFF. The CDR3 DNA reads TGTGCCAGCAGTTCCCAGGGTCCCACGAACACCGGGGAGCTGTTTTTT.

This clone was seen just once. The chain is built from TRBV19 and TRBJ2-3; the match to TRBD2 covers 9 bases. Trimming cost V 5 bases and J 0 bases; bases outside gene matches: 9. The germline CDR1 and CDR2 sequences are LNHDA and SQIVND (reference sequence). This CDR3 is built from 17 residues. CDR3 coding DNA: TGTGCCAGTAGTGTCTTCCGCGGGGGGGGTAGCACAGATACGCAGTATTTT. Translating gives CASSVFRGGGSTDTQYF.

V is TRBV7-8 and J is TRBJ2-5, with a tentative D call TRBD1 (6 bases). Between the trimmed V and J ends, which lost 4 bases and 2 bases, there was a span of 14 bases. This CDR3 is 15 amino acids long. Germline V lookup: CDR1 SGHVS, CDR2 FQNEAQ. CDR3 region: CASSSDRDNQETQYF. Written as DNA, the CDR3 is TGTGCCAGCAGCTCCGACCGGGACAATCAAGAGACCCAGTACTTC.

The sample holds a few counts of this clone. The V call is TRBV7-9, the J call TRBJ1-6; D might be TRBD1 (6 bases). Germline V CDR1 and CDR2: SEHNR, FQNEAQ (reference sequence). Between the trimmed V and J ends, which lost 6 bases and 7 bases, there was a span of 16 bases. This CDR3 contains 15 residues. CDR3 amino acids: CASRPDRFKNSPLHF. DNA for the CDR3: TGTGCCAGCAGGCCTGACAGGTTTAAGAATTCACCCCTCCACTTT.

The chain has TRBV2 and TRBJ2-7; D might be TRBD2 (6 bases). CDR1 is SNHLY and CDR2 is FYNNEI in the germline V gene. The CDR3 runs 12 residues. Between the trimmed V and J ends, which lost 6 bases and 6 bases, there was a span of 12 bases. This CDR3 is CASSLTRSEQYF. The CDR3, as DNA: TGTGCCAGCAGCCTGACTAGGTCCGAGCAGTACTTC.

This chain links TRBV18 with TRBJ2-1; 11 bases are a match to TRBD1. Germline V gene lookup returns CDR1 KGHSH and CDR2 LQKENI. Losses at the gene ends were 3 bases for V and 9 bases for J; bases not matched to a gene: 4. The CDR3 has 14 amino acids. Here the CDR3 DNA reads TGTGCCAGCTCACCCGGACAGGGGGCGGTTGAGCAGTTCTTC. Its translation: CASSPGQGAVEQFF.

A single count supports this clone. J is TRBJ1-6 and V is TRBV11-2, with D possibly matching TRBD1 (6 bases). Trimming left V 2 bases short and J 5 bases short, with 13 bases between. Germline V lookup: CDR1 SGHAT, CDR2 FQNNGV. This CDR3 has 16 residues. The CDR3 DNA follows: TGTGCCAGCAGCTTAAACAGGGTGGACCATAATTCACCCCTCCACTTT. It translates to CASSLNRVDHNSPLHF.

The table lists this clone with a count of one. This chain uses TRBV6-5 with TRBJ1-6; weak D call: TRBD1 (5 bases). The V end was cut by 6 bases, the J end by 5 bases, with 8 bases between. Germline V gene sequence: CDR1 MNHEY, CDR2 SVGAGI. The CDR3 is 13 residues long. In DNA, the CDR3 is TGTGCCAGCAGGGACAACAATAATTCACCCCTCCACTTT. Protein product: CASRDNNNSPLHF.

The rearrangement joins TRBV3-1 (or the pseudogene TRBV3-2) to TRBJ1-1; D perhaps matches TRBD1 (5 bases). The V gene's germline CDR1 is LGHDT and CDR2 YNNKEL (reference sequence). The V and J ends lost 5 bases and 5 bases respectively, with 9 bases between them. The CDR3 runs 12 residues. The CDR3 nucleotides are TGTGCCAGCAGCGCCACAGGAACTGAAGCTTTCTTT. Its protein is CASSATGTEAFF.

The chain carries TRBV2 and TRBJ2-1, with 10 nucleotides matching TRBD2. With 7 bases clipped from V and 4 bases from J, the junction kept 10 bases outside the gene matches. The CDR3 has 16 amino acids. CDR1 is SNHLY, CDR2 FYNNEI, per germline. The CDR3 spells CASIGPGLASYNEQFF. CDR3 coding DNA: TGTGCCAGCATTGGTCCGGGACTAGCGTCTTACAATGAGCAGTTCTTC.

This chain connects TRBV28 to TRBJ2-7, with TRBD2 identical over 10 bases. CDR1 MDHEN and CDR2 SYDVKM come from the germline V gene. The CDR3 runs to 14 residues. V trimming: 7 bases; J trimming: 7 bases; junction bases outside the gene matches: 10. CDR3 DNA: TGTGCCAGCAAACCGGGGCTAGCGGGAGTAGAGCAGTACTTC. Translating it yields CASKPGLAGVEQYF.